Each of the 27 T cell receptor beta chains below was sequenced from the same sample in a study of CD8+ T cells in alopecia areata. Extraction and reverse transcription of RNA yielded cDNA as the sequencing template. Method: immunoSEQ multiplex PCR; TCRdb's copy keeps in-frame clones and lacks some. The sample lists around 200,000 clones; roughly 53% were seen once. Treatment indicated: oral pan-JAK inhibitor, 5-10 mg twice daily. Sample: CD8+ T cells sorted from blood, taken at week 24, from a patient treated with tofacitinib. The receptors originated from a human donor with alopecia areata.

The genes are TRBV15 and TRBJ2-5, with D unclear. This CDR3 is built from 15 residues. V was shortened by 1 base and J by 1 base, with 10 bases between the two germline ends. The germline gives CDR1 LNHNV, CDR2 YYDKDF (reference sequence). CDR3 loop: CATSRARAFQETQYF. The CDR3 DNA reads as TGTGCCACCAGCAGAGCAAGAGCGTTCCAAGAGACCCAGTACTTC.

The V and J genes are TRBV5-6 and TRBJ2-1; D could derive from TRBD1 or TRBD2 (5 bases each). V was cut by 3 bases and J by 8 bases, with 12 bases left in between. In germline, CDR1 is SGHDT, CDR2 YYEEEE. The CDR3 length is 13 residues. The DNA of the CDR3 is TGTGCCAGCAGCTGGGGACCGCGCGATGAGCAGTTCTTC. Its protein is CASSWGPRDEQFF.

The CDR3 sequence: CASSVWGQFSDTQYF. In DNA, the CDR3 is TGTGCCAGCAGCGTGTGGGGACAGTTCTCAGATACGCAGTATTTT. The chain links TRBV9 to TRBJ2-3; 7 nucleotides align to TRBD1. The CDR3 spans 15 residues. The V segment lost 2 bases and the J segment 4 bases; nucleotides outside the gene matches: 7. Germline V gene data show CDR1 as SGDLS and CDR2 as YYNGEE.

The chain carries TRBV18 and TRBJ1-6; D gene ambiguous. Germline lookup yields CDR1 KGHSH and CDR2 LQKENI. Trimming took off 6 bases at V and 0 bases at J, with 6 bases between the two ends. The length of the CDR3 is 14 residues. Here the CDR3 DNA reads TGTGCCAGCTCGGAGAGCTCCTATAATTCACCCCTCCACTTT. Translating it yields CASSESSYNSPLHF.

This clone was counted once. The chain carries TRBV2 and TRBJ1-1; D remains unclear. Germline-derived CDR1 and CDR2 are SNHLY and FYNNEI. The V and J ends lost 8 bases and 3 bases respectively, with 13 bases between them. This CDR3 contains 13 residues. The CDR3 DNA reads as TGTGCCAGCTCGGCGGGAACGCACACTGAAGCTTTCTTT. This encodes CASSAGTHTEAFF.

The chain is built from TRBV4-2 and TRBJ2-3; D unclear. Trimming left V 4 bases short and J 4 bases short, with 9 bases between. This CDR3 spans 13 amino acids. CDR1 is LGHNA and CDR2 is YNFKEQ in the germline V gene. CDR3 region: CASSPYNADTQYF. CDR3 bases: TGTGCCAGCAGCCCGTACAATGCAGATACGCAGTATTTT.

The CDR3 coding sequence is TGTGCCAGCAGCTTAGCGGCCAACACTGAAGCTTTCTTT. Its translation is CASSLAANTEAFF. This chain uses TRBV11-2 with TRBJ1-1; no clear D gene. Germline CDR1 SGHAT, CDR2 FQNNGV. V lost 1 base, J lost 2 bases, and 5 bases lay in between. The CDR3 runs 13 residues.

This sequence joins TRBV9 and TRBJ2-3, with 10 nucleotides matching TRBD2. Germline trimming cut 1 base from V and 2 bases from J; bases unmatched to any gene: 4. CDR3 length: 16 amino acids. Germline V CDR1 and CDR2: SGDLS, YYNGEE. The CDR3 DNA reads as TGTGCCAGCAGCGTAACGGGACTAGCGTCCACAGATACGCAGTATTTT. Its translation: CASSVTGLASTDTQYF.

V gene TRBV25-1 combines with J gene TRBJ2-5; 8 bases map to TRBD1. Trimming took 0 bases from V and 2 from J; bases not matched to a gene: 2. Germline V gene data show CDR1 as MGHDK and CDR2 as SYGVNS. This CDR3 spans 15 amino acids. This CDR3 reads CASSEYGTGQETQYF. In DNA form, the CDR3 reads TGTGCCAGCAGTGAATATGGGACAGGACAAGAGACCCAGTACTTC.

This clone was seen only a few times. The rearrangement links TRBV30 to TRBJ2-7; D remains unclear. Germline CDR1 reads GTSNPN; CDR2 reads SVGIG (reference sequence). The CDR3 totals 12 residues. The ends were cut back, 0 bases at V and 5 bases at J, with 8 bases in the middle. The DNA for the CDR3 is TGTGCCTGGAGTGTACAGAGCCACGAGCAGTACTTC. Its protein is CAWSVQSHEQYF.

The chain couples TRBV29-1 to TRBJ2-2; maybe TRBD1 (5 bases). Germline loops: CDR1 SQVTM, CDR2 ANQGSEA. Trimming pared 4 bases from V and 7 bases from J, leaving 10 bases between. This CDR3 contains 12 residues. CDR3 in DNA: TGCAGCGTTGTATGGGGCGACGGGGAGCTGTTTTTT. Its translation is CSVVWGDGELFF.

This chain links TRBV5-6 with TRBJ2-1, with 10 nucleotides matching TRBD1. The CDR3 loop spans 16 amino acids. Germline CDR1 and CDR2: SGHDT and YYEEEE. Trimming at V came to 1 base and at J to 5 bases, leaving 6 bases not matched to a gene. CDR3 coding DNA: TGTGCCAGCAGCTTGAGTCGGGGACAGGGGAACAATGAGCAGTTCTTC. This translates into CASSLSRGQGNNEQFF.

The J gene is TRBJ1-2, the V gene TRBV30, with no clear D. CDR3 length: 13 amino acids. V was trimmed by 3 bases and J by 4 bases, leaving 12 bases between them. CDR1 and CDR2 from the germline V gene are GTSNPN and SVGIG (reference sequence). The CDR3 region has the DNA TGTGCCTGGAGCCGGACGACCACCTATGGCTACACCTTC. Translating gives CAWSRTTTYGYTF. The full variable domain, with the rest looked up from reference TRBV30 and TRBJ1-2, is SQTIHQWPATLVQPVGSPLSLECTVEGTSNPNLYWYRQAAGRGLQLLFYSVGIGQISSEVPQNLSASRPQDRQFILSSKKLLLSDSGFYLCAWSRTTTYGYTFGSGTRLTVV.

The gene calls are TRBV13 and TRBJ2-6; D not resolved. The CDR3 has 15 amino acids. Deletions cut 5 bases from V and 3 bases from J, with 11 bases between. CDR1 is PRHDT, CDR2 FYEKMQ, per germline (reference sequence). CDR3 residues: CASSRRSGGANVLTF. For the CDR3, the DNA is TGTGCCAGCAGCCGACGTTCCGGTGGGGCCAACGTCCTGACTTTC.

In the case of this clone: The same CDR3 can be traced to other DNA sequences in this sample. Written as DNA, the CDR3 is TGTGCCAGCAGTGATTCCGGGACAGGGGCGTATGGCTACACCTTC. Translating it yields CASSDSGTGAYGYTF. V and J are TRBV2 and TRBJ1-2; the match to TRBD1 covers 10 bases. CDR1 SNHLY and CDR2 FYNNEI come from the germline V gene. CDR3 length equals 15 residues. Germline trimming cut 3 bases from V and 5 bases from J; bases unmatched to any gene: 6.

This rearrangement joins TRBV30 to TRBJ2-3; 11 bases match TRBD2. Germline V CDR1 and CDR2: GTSNPN, SVGIG (reference sequence). The V and J ends lost 5 bases and 3 bases, in that order; junction bases with no gene match: 4. The CDR3 covers 14 residues. Written as DNA, the CDR3 is TGTGCCTGGGGGACTAGCGGACTGACAGATACGCAGTATTTT. Protein sequence: CAWGTSGLTDTQYF.

V and J are TRBV30 and TRBJ2-3; TRBD2 aligns across 11 bases. The V and J ends lost 4 bases and 2 bases, in that order; junction bases with no gene match: 2. This CDR3 is 14 amino acids long. Germline CDR1 and CDR2: GTSNPN and SVGIG (reference sequence). The CDR3 DNA reads TGTGCCTGGACTAGCGGGGGGAACACAGATACGCAGTATTTT. This gives the protein CAWTSGGNTDTQYF.

This sequence joins TRBV18 and TRBJ2-5; D ambiguous. Germline V lookup: CDR1 KGHSH, CDR2 LQKENI. V lost 4 bases and J lost 5, with 11 bases in between. The CDR3 runs to 13 residues. The CDR3 protein is CASSQTSVETQYF. CDR3 coding DNA: TGTGCCAGCTCACAGACCTCCGTGGAGACCCAGTACTTC.

V usage is TRBV5-1 and J usage is TRBJ2-7, with a tentative D call TRBD1 (5 bases). The germline V and J ends were trimmed by 0 bases and 3 bases, with 10 bases remaining between them. Looked up from germline, CDR1 is SGHRS and CDR2 is YFSETQ. This CDR3 is 14 amino acids long. The CDR3 DNA is TGCGCCAGCAGCTTGGACTTTCAGGGCTACGAGCAGTACTTC. Its protein is CASSLDFQGYEQYF.

V usage is TRBV7-2 and J usage is TRBJ2-3; possible D gene TRBD2, 7 bases. V was pared by 2 bases and J by 1 base, with 10 bases between. This CDR3 spans 15 amino acids. Germline V CDR1 and CDR2: SGHTA, FQGNSA. The CDR3: CASSLKGGRTDTQYF. In nucleotides, the CDR3 is TGTGCCAGCAGCTTAAAGGGGGGGCGCACAGATACGCAGTATTTT.

This chain connects TRBV6-1 to TRBJ2-3; 10 bases fit TRBD2. Looked up from germline, CDR1 is MNHNS and CDR2 is SASEGT. V dropped 2 bases and J dropped 2; count of bases not matched to a gene: 1. The CDR3 spans 15 residues. The CDR3: CASSELAGATDTQYF. CDR3 DNA: TGTGCCAGCAGTGAACTAGCGGGGGCCACAGATACGCAGTATTTT.

This clone was seen only a few times. The V and J genes are TRBV29-1 and TRBJ2-1, with D possibly matching TRBD2 (5 bases). Trimming cost V 6 bases and J 5 bases, with 8 bases left between them. Germline values: CDR1 SQVTM, CDR2 ANQGSEA. The CDR3 contains 11 residues. CDR3 in DNA: TGCAGCGTGCCAGCGGACAATGAGCAGTTCTTC. This gives the protein CSVPADNEQFF.

The chain employs TRBV7-9 and TRBJ2-2, with D possibly matching TRBD1 (6 bases). V shed 5 bases and J shed 6 bases, with 13 bases lying between them. This CDR3 spans 14 amino acids. CDR1 SEHNR and CDR2 FQNEAQ come from the germline V gene (reference sequence). The CDR3 coding sequence is TGTGCCAGCAGCCCCGGGACATTGGCCGGGGAGCTGTTTTTT. Translating gives CASSPGTLAGELFF.

The chain recombines TRBV11-2 with TRBJ2-4; D is perhaps TRBD1 or TRBD2 (5 bases each). This CDR3 spans 16 amino acids. Trimming took 3 bases from V and 1 from J, leaving 13 bases between them. From germline, CDR1 is SGHAT and CDR2 FQNNGV. The CDR3 here is CASSFGGTDAKNIQYF. In DNA form, the CDR3 reads TGTGCCAGCAGCTTTGGGGGTACTGATGCCAAAAACATTCAGTACTTC.

The chain joins TRBV30 to TRBJ2-7; no reliable D call. Deletions cut 3 bases from V and 0 bases from J, with 6 bases between. The CDR3 covers 12 residues. Germline V lookup: CDR1 GTSNPN, CDR2 SVGIG (reference sequence). CDR3 protein: CAWRGSSYEQYF. The CDR3 DNA reads as TGTGCCTGGAGGGGTAGCTCCTACGAGCAGTACTTC.

This chain uses TRBV5-1 with TRBJ2-5; unclear D gene. The CDR3 runs 14 residues. The V end lost 0 bases, the J end lost 0 bases, and 6 bases lay between the germline ends. Germline values: CDR1 SGHRS, CDR2 YFSETQ. CDR3 DNA: TGCGCCAGCAGCTTGGAGTGGGACCAAGAGACCCAGTACTTC. Its translation: CASSLEWDQETQYF.

This clone turned up a few times. The chain employs TRBV6-1 and TRBJ2-7, with 10 nucleotides matching TRBD1. After removal of 4 bases from V and 1 base from J, the junction contained 4 bases not matched to a gene. CDR1 is MNHNS and CDR2 is SASEGT in the germline V gene. The CDR3 has 15 residues. The CDR3 bases are TGTGCCAGCAGTGCCCGGGACAGGGGATCCTACGAGCAGTACTTC. Protein sequence: CASSARDRGSYEQYF.